The source of this T cell receptor (beta chain) is a study of blood T cell repertoires in COVID-19. On the study more broadly: Specimens from acute and convalescent COVID-19 originated in the United States, Italy and Spain. Sources were T cells, B-cell-depleted T cells, or PBMCs; the material itself was cDNA or gDNA.

Germline CDR1 and CDR2: ENHRY and SYGVKD. The ends lost 8 bases at V and 4 bases at J; junction bases unmatched: 4. This CDR3 has 13 residues. Original analysis: Amplification with reference gene primers provided the estimates of nucleated cell counts. Libraries were prepared by immunoSEQ multiplex PCR; TCRdb keeps only in-frame clonotypes and omits some of them. The V and J calls and clone size were taken over from that table, and D and trimming were inferred from the DNA. The sample consists of under 150,000 clones, approximately 80% of them appearing once. Material for sequencing was peripheral blood. This chain connects TRBV10-3 to TRBJ1-4; 7 nucleotides match TRBD1. This clonotype was sampled from a man aged 65 to 85 with acute or convalescent COVID-19. The CDR3, as DNA: TGTGCCATCTCGGCAGGGGGTAATGAAAAACTGTTTTTT. This codes for CAISAGGNEKLFF.